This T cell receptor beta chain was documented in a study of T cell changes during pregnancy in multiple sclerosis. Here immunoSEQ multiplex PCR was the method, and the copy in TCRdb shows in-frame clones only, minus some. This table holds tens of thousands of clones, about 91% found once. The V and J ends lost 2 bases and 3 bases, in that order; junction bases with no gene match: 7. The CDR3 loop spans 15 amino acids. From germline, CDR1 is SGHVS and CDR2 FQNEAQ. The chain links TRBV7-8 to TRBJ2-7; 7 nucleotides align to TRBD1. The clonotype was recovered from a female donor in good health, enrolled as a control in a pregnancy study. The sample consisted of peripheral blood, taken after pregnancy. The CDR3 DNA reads TGTGCCAGCAGCTTAAGAGACAGGGCTGGCTACGAGCAGTACTTC. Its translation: CASSLRDRAGYEQYF.